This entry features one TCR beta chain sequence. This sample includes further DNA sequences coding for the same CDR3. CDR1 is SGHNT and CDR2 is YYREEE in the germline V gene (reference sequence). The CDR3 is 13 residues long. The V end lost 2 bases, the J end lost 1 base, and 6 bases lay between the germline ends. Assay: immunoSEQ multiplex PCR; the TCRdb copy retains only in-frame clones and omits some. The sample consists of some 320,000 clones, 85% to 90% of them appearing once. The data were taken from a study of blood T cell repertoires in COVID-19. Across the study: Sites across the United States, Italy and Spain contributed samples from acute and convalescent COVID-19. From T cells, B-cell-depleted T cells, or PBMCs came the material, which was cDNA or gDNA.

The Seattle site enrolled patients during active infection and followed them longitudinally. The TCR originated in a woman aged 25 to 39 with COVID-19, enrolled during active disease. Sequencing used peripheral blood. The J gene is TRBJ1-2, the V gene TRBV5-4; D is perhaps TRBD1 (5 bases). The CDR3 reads CASSLDSNYGYTF. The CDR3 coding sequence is TGTGCCAGCAGCTTAGACAGTAACTATGGCTACACCTTC.